This is a list of T cell receptor beta chains from one sample in a study of blood T cell repertoires in COVID-19. The data were produced by immunoSEQ multiplex PCR, yet TCRdb's version contains in-frame clones alone and is incomplete. The sample consists of 120,000 to 150,000 clones, almost 90% of them appearing once. Sample: peripheral blood. Receptor source: a woman in her fifties or sixties with acute or convalescent COVID-19. Each CDR3 is given with its conserved first and last residue. A D gene is named only where the DNA matches it firmly. Only part of the rows carry a size: once, few, many, or a class if the clone is expanded.

CDR3 protein: CASKGIHEQYF
CDR3 DNA: TGTGCCAGCAAGGGGATCCACGAGCAGTACTTC
clone size: .
D gene: .
V gene: TRBV6-5
J gene: TRBJ2-7

CDR3 protein: CASSGTGTTNYGYTF
CDR3 DNA: TGTGCCAGCAGCGGAACCGGGACAACTAACTATGGCTACACCTTC
clone size: .
D gene: .
V gene: TRBV11-2
J gene: TRBJ1-2

CDR3 protein: CASRSPGQESSYNSPLHF
CDR3 DNA: TGTGCCAGCAGGTCTCCGGGACAGGAAAGCTCCTATAATTCACCCCTCCACTTT
clone size: .
D gene: TRBD1
V gene: TRBV28
J gene: TRBJ1-6

CDR3 protein: CASSLEASGGLYKQFF
CDR3 DNA: TGTGCCAGCAGCTTGGAGGCTAGCGGGGGGCTGTATAAGCAGTTCTTC
clone size: .
D gene: TRBD2
V gene: TRBV5-4
J gene: TRBJ2-1

CDR3 protein: CASSSTARTDTGELFF
CDR3 DNA: TGTGCCAGCAGTTCGACAGCCAGAACTGACACCGGGGAGCTGTTTTTT
clone size: .
D gene: .
V gene: TRBV28
J gene: TRBJ2-2

CDR3 protein: CASSVDRGAETQYF
CDR3 DNA: TGTGCCAGCAGCGTGGACAGGGGGGCAGAGACCCAGTACTTC
clone size: .
D gene: TRBD1
V gene: TRBV5-4
J gene: TRBJ2-5

CDR3 protein: CASRGWGLATGDEQFF
CDR3 DNA: TGTGCCAGCAGGGGGTGGGGACTAGCGACGGGCGATGAGCAGTTCTTC
clone size: once
D gene: TRBD2
V gene: TRBV28
J gene: TRBJ2-1

CDR3 protein: CASSQTGRMDSPLHF
CDR3 DNA: TGTGCCAGCAGCCAAACAGGGCGGATGGATTCACCCCTCCACTTT
clone size: .
D gene: .
V gene: TRBV7-9
J gene: TRBJ1-6

CDR3 protein: CASSALGRGATEQYF
CDR3 DNA: TGTGCCAGCAGCGCTCTGGGGCGGGGGGCTACCGAGCAGTACTTC
clone size: .
D gene: TRBD2
V gene: TRBV13
J gene: TRBJ2-7

CDR3 protein: CASSYSDEGAYGYTF
CDR3 DNA: TGTGCCAGCAGTTACTCCGATGAGGGGGCTTATGGCTACACCTTC
clone size: .
D gene: TRBD1
V gene: TRBV6-2/TRBV6-3
J gene: TRBJ1-2

CDR3 protein: CATSRVAVSNQPQHF
CDR3 DNA: TGTGCCACCAGCAGAGTGGCAGTTAGCAATCAGCCCCAGCATTTT
clone size: .
D gene: .
V gene: TRBV15
J gene: TRBJ1-5

CDR3 protein: CASSLGAGRQPQHF
CDR3 DNA: TGTGCCAGCAGCTTAGGGGCAGGGCGTCAGCCCCAGCATTTT
clone size: .
D gene: .
V gene: TRBV7-9
J gene: TRBJ1-5

CDR3 protein: CASSPIGGTEAFF
CDR3 DNA: TGTGCCAGCAGCCCCATTGGAGGCACTGAAGCTTTCTTT
clone size: .
D gene: .
V gene: TRBV7-9
J gene: TRBJ1-1

CDR3 protein: CASSQDYYTDTQYF
CDR3 DNA: TGCGCCAGCAGCCAAGATTACTACACAGATACGCAGTATTTT
clone size: once
D gene: .
V gene: TRBV4-3
J gene: TRBJ2-3

CDR3 protein: CASSQFDPDIFPRGYTF
CDR3 DNA: TGTGCCAGCAGCCAATTCGACCCTGACATCTTTCCCCGTGGCTACACCTTC
clone size: .
D gene: .
V gene: TRBV7-6
J gene: TRBJ1-2

CDR3 protein: CASSLEAGSHSGANVLTF
CDR3 DNA: TGCGCCAGCAGCTTGGAAGCAGGCAGCCACTCTGGGGCCAACGTCCTGACTTTC
clone size: .
D gene: .
V gene: TRBV5-1
J gene: TRBJ2-6

CDR3 protein: CAISGLPGGDGYTF
CDR3 DNA: TGTGCCATCAGTGGACTTCCGGGGGGGGATGGCTACACCTTC
clone size: .
D gene: .
V gene: TRBV10-3
J gene: TRBJ1-2

CDR3 protein: CASNIERGGYGYTF
CDR3 DNA: TGTGCCAGCAACATCGAGAGGGGGGGATATGGCTACACCTTC
clone size: .
D gene: .
V gene: TRBV6-6
J gene: TRBJ1-2

CDR3 protein: CAIGDSETQYF
CDR3 DNA: TGTGCCATAGGGGATTCGGAGACCCAGTACTTC
clone size: .
D gene: .
V gene: TRBV10-3
J gene: TRBJ2-5

CDR3 protein: CASSFRGYSGNTIYF
CDR3 DNA: TGTGCCAGCAGTTTTCGGGGATACTCTGGAAACACCATATATTTT
clone size: .
D gene: .
V gene: TRBV28
J gene: TRBJ1-3

CDR3 protein: CASSLKGQGNNSPLHF
CDR3 DNA: TGTGCCAGCAGTTTAAAGGGACAGGGGAATAATTCACCCCTCCACTTT
clone size: .
D gene: TRBD1
V gene: TRBV27
J gene: TRBJ1-6

CDR3 protein: CAISRDPFSGNTIYF
CDR3 DNA: TGTGCCATCAGTCGCGATCCATTCTCTGGAAACACCATATATTTT
clone size: few
D gene: .
V gene: TRBV10-3
J gene: TRBJ1-3

CDR3 protein: CASSLSGGAGTEAFF
CDR3 DNA: TGTGCCAGCAGCTTAAGCGGGGGGGCAGGCACTGAAGCTTTCTTT
clone size: .
D gene: .
V gene: TRBV7-9
J gene: TRBJ1-1

CDR3 protein: CASSQDRGRVRQPQHF
CDR3 DNA: TGTGCCAGTAGCCAGGACAGGGGGCGAGTTAGGCAGCCCCAGCATTTT
clone size: .
D gene: TRBD1
V gene: TRBV19
J gene: TRBJ1-5

CDR3 protein: CASSENRANTGELFF
CDR3 DNA: TGCGCCAGCAGTGAGAACAGAGCGAACACCGGGGAGCTGTTTTTT
clone size: .
D gene: .
V gene: TRBV10-1
J gene: TRBJ2-2

CDR3 protein: CASSVGAANGELFF
CDR3 DNA: TGTGCCAGCAGCGTAGGAGCGGCCAACGGGGAGCTGTTTTTT
clone size: .
D gene: .
V gene: TRBV9
J gene: TRBJ2-2

CDR3 protein: CASSYSQGPRVVQYF
CDR3 DNA: TGTGCCAGCAGTTACTCCCAGGGGCCTCGAGTGGTGCAGTACTTC
clone size: .
D gene: .
V gene: TRBV6-5
J gene: TRBJ2-7

CDR3 protein: CASSLGSPRSYGYTF
CDR3 DNA: TGTGCCAGCAGCTTAGGGAGCCCTCGATCCTATGGCTACACCTTC
clone size: .
D gene: .
V gene: TRBV7-2
J gene: TRBJ1-2

CDR3 protein: CSAGEGDTQYF
CDR3 DNA: TGCAGCGCTGGGGAGGGAGATACGCAGTATTTT
clone size: .
D gene: TRBD2
V gene: TRBV29-1
J gene: TRBJ2-3

CDR3 protein: CASTGQAEGEAFF
CDR3 DNA: TGTGCCAGCACCGGGCAGGCCGAGGGTGAAGCTTTCTTT
clone size: .
D gene: .
V gene: TRBV12-3/TRBV12-4
J gene: TRBJ1-1

CDR3 protein: CASSSGQGAYEQYF
CDR3 DNA: TGTGCCAGCAGTTCAGGACAGGGGGCCTACGAGCAGTACTTC
clone size: .
D gene: TRBD1
V gene: TRBV28
J gene: TRBJ2-7

CDR3 protein: CASGMDSENTEAFF
CDR3 DNA: TGCGCCAGCGGGATGGACAGCGAGAACACTGAAGCTTTCTTT
clone size: once
D gene: .
V gene: TRBV23-1
J gene: TRBJ1-1

CDR3 protein: CASSYSRGKGYNEQFF
CDR3 DNA: TGTGCCAGCAGTTACTCCAGGGGGAAGGGGTACAATGAGCAGTTCTTC
clone size: .
D gene: TRBD1
V gene: TRBV6-6
J gene: TRBJ2-1

CDR3 protein: CASSQDSFGQTSEAFF
CDR3 DNA: TGTGCCAGCAGCCAAGATAGTTTTGGACAGACAAGTGAAGCTTTCTTT
clone size: .
D gene: .
V gene: TRBV3-1/TRBV3-2
J gene: TRBJ1-1

CDR3 protein: CASSLFSGGLGYGYTF
CDR3 DNA: TGTGCCAGCAGCTTGTTTTCGGGGGGGCTGGGATATGGCTACACCTTC
clone size: .
D gene: .
V gene: TRBV5-8
J gene: TRBJ1-2

CDR3 protein: CASSPGGVREAEAFF
CDR3 DNA: TGTGCCAGCAGCCCCGGGGGGGTACGTGAAGCTGAAGCTTTCTTT
clone size: .
D gene: .
V gene: TRBV5-4
J gene: TRBJ1-1